Sequencing of this TCR beta chain was carried out in a study of identifying expanded T cells in peripheral blood. Healthy donors had no documented immune events, such as infections, while sampled. A note on this clone: No antigen is known for it.

Study-wide points: Differentially abundant clones: roughly 1.2 between replicates, about 17 at roughly 2 weeks, less than 20 at four. Clone count variance between approximately two-week samples rose with total template count.

The CDR3 spans 11 residues. CDR1 is SEHNR and CDR2 is FQNEAQ in the germline V gene (reference sequence). Trimming removed 1 base from V and 6 bases from J, with 3 bases in between. The table came from immunoSEQ multiplex PCR; TCRdb's copy has only in-frame clones and leaves some out. Of under 150,000 clones detected, about four fifths appear once; the ten largest clones hold 3.3%. Sequenced material: blood. This chain joins TRBV7-9 and TRBJ2-5; no reliable D call. This receptor was identified in a person between 18 and 70 years old in good health. CDR3 nucleotides: TGTGCCAGCAGCTTAGAACAGACCCAGTACTTC. It encodes CASSLEQTQYF.